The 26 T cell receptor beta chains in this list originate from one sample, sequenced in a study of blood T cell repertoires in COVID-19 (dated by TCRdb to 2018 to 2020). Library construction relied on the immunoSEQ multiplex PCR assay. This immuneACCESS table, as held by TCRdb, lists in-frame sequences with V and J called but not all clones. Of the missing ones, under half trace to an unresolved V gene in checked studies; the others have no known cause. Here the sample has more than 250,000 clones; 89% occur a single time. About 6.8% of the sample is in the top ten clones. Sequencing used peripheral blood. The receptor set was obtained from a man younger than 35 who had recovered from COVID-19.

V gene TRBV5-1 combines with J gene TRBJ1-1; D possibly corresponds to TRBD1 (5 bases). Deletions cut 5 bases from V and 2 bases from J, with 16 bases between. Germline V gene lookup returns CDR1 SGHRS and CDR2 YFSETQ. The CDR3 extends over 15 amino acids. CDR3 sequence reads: CASSFGLGDNTEAFF. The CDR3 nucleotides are TGCGCCAGCAGTTTTGGGCTAGGGGATAACACTGAAGCTTTCTTT. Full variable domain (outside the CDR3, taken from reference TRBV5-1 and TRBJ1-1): KAGVTQTPRYLIKTRGQQVTLSCSPISGHRSVSWYQQTPGQGLQFLFEYFSETQRNKGNFPGRFSGRQFSNSRSEMNVSTLELGDSALYLCASSFGLGDNTEAFFGQGTRLTVV.

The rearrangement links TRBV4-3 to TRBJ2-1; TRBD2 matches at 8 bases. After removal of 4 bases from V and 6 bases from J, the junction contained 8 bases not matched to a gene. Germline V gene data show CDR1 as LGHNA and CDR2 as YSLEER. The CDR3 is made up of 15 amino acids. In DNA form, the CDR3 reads TGCGCCAGCAGCCCTCCTGGCGGGGGGACCAATGAGCAGTTCTTC. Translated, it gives CASSPPGGGTNEQFF.

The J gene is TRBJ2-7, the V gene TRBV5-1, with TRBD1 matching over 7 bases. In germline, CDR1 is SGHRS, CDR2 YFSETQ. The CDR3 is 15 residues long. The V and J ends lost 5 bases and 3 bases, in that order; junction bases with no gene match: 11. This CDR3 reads CASSRLPDRRYEQYF. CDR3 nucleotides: TGCGCCAGCAGTCGTTTACCGGACAGGCGCTACGAGCAGTACTTC.

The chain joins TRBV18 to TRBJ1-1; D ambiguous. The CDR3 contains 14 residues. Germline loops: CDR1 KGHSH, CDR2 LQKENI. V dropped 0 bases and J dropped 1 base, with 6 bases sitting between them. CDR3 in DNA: TGTGCCAGCTCACCACCGGCCAGGAACACTGAAGCTTTCTTT. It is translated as CASSPPARNTEAFF.

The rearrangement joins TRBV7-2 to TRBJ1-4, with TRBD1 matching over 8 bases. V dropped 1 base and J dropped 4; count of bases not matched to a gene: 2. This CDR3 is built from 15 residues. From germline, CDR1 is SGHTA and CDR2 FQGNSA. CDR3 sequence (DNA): TGTGCCAGCAGCTTAGGCGGACAGGGTAATGAAAAACTGTTTTTT. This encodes CASSLGGQGNEKLFF.

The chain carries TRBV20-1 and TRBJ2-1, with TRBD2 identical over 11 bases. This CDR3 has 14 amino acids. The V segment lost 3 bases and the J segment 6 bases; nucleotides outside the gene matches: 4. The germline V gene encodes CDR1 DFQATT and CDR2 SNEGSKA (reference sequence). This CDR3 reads CSASSGRAVNEQFF. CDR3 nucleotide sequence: TGCAGTGCTAGTAGCGGGAGGGCCGTCAATGAGCAGTTCTTC.

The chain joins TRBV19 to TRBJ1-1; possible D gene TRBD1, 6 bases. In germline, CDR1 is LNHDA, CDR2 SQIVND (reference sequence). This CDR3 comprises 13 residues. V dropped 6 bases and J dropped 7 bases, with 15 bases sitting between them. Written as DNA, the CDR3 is TGTGCCAGTAGCATAATGGGGACAAATGAAGCTTTCTTT. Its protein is CASSIMGTNEAFF.

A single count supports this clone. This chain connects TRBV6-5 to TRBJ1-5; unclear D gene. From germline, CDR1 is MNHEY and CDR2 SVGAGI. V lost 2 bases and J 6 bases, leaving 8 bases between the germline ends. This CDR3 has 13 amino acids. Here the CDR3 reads CASSYRVGQPQHF. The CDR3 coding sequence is TGTGCCAGCAGTTACAGAGTCGGTCAGCCCCAGCATTTT.

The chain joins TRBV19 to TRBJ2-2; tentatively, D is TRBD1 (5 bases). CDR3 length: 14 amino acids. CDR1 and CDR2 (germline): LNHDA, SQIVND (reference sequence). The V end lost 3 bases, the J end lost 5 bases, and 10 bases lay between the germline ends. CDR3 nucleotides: TGTGCCAGTAGTATGCAAGGGGCGACCGGGGAGCTGTTTTTT. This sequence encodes CASSMQGATGELFF.

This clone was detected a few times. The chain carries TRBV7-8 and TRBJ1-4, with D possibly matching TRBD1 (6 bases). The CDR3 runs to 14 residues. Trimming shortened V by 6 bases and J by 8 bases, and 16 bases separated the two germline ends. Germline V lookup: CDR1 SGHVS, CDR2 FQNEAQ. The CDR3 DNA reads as TGTGCCAGCAGGCTGGGGGGGCTGGGCGAAAAACTGTTTTTT. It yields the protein CASRLGGLGEKLFF.

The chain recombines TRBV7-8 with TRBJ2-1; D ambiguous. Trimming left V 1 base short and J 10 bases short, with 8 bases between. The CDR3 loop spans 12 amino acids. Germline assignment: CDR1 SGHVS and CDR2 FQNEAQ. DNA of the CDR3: TGTGCCAGCAGCTTAGTGACTCCCGAGCAGTTCTTC. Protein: CASSLVTPEQFF.

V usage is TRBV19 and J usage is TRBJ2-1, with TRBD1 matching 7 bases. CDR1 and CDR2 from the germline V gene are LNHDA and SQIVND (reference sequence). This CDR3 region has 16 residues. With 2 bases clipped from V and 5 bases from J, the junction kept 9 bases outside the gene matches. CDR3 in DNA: TGTGCCAGTAGTATAAGTTTAGGACAGGTCGACAATGAGCAGTTCTTC. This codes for CASSISLGQVDNEQFF.

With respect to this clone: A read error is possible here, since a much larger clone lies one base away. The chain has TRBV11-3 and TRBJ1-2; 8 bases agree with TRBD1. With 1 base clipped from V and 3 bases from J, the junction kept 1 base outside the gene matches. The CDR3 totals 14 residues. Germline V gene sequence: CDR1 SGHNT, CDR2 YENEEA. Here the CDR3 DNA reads TGTGCCAGCAGCTTAGCAGGGGGCGACTATGGCTACACCTTC. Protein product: CASSLAGGDYGYTF. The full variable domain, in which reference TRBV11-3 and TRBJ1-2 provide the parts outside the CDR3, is EAGVVQSPRYKIIEKKQPVAFWCNPISGHNTLYWYLQNLGQGPELLIRYENEEAVDDSQLPKDRFSAERLKGVDSTLKIQPAELGDSAVYLCASSLAGGDYGYTFGSGTRLTVV.

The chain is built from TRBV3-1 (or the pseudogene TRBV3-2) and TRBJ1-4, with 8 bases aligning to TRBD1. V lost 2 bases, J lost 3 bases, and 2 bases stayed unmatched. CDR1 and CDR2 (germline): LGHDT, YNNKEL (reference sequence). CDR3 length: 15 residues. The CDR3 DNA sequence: TGTGCCAGCAGCCAACAGGGGGCACCTAATGAAAAACTGTTTTTT. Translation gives CASSQQGAPNEKLFF.

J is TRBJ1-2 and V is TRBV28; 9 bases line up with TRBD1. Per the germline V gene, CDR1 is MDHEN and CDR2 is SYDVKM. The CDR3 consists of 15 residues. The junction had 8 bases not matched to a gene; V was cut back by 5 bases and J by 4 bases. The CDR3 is CASSPAGQGIYGYTF. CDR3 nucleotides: TGTGCCAGCAGTCCCGCTGGACAGGGGATCTATGGCTACACCTTC.

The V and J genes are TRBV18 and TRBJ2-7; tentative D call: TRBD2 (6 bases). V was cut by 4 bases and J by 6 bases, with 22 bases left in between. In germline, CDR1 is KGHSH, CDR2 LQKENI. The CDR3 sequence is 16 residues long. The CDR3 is CASSRTSGDLFLEQYF. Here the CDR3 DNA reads TGTGCCAGCTCACGAACATCGGGGGATTTATTCCTCGAGCAGTACTTC.

The CDR3 sequence is CASRNGQGTYGYTF. The CDR3 DNA is TGTGCCAGCAGAAACGGACAGGGGACCTATGGCTACACCTTC. The chain couples TRBV6-5 to TRBJ1-2; 9 nucleotides align to TRBD1. CDR3 length: 14 amino acids. Germline values: CDR1 MNHEY, CDR2 SVGAGI. V was pared by 6 bases and J by 4 bases, with 6 bases of the junction left unmatched.

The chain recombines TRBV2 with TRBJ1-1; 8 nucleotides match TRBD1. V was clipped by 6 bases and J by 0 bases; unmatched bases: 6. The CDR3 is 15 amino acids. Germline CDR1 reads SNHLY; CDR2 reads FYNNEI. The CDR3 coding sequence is TGTGCCAGCAGGTCGACAGGGGCTATGAACACTGAAGCTTTCTTT. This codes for CASRSTGAMNTEAFF.

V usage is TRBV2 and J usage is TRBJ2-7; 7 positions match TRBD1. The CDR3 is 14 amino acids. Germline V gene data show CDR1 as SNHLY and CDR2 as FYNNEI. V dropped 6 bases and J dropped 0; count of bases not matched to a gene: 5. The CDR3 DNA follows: TGTGCCAGCAGGACAGGGACAAACTCCTACGAGCAGTACTTC. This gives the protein CASRTGTNSYEQYF.

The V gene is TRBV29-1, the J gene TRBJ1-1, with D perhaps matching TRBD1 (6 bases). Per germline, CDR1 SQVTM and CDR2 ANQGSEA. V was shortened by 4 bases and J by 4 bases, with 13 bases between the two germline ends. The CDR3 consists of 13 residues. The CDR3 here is CSVAGVRGTEAFF. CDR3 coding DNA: TGCAGCGTTGCAGGGGTGAGGGGCACTGAAGCTTTCTTT.

The CDR3 coding sequence is TGTGCCAGTAGTCCCGAAGGGACAGTCGGTGGCTACACCTTC. It codes for CASSPEGTVGGYTF. V is TRBV19 and J is TRBJ1-2; 7 bases are a match to TRBD1. The CDR3 is 14 residues long. Germline CDR1 is LNHDA and CDR2 is SQIVND (reference sequence). The V gene end was trimmed by 5 bases and the J gene end by 7 bases; junction bases not matched to a gene: 10.

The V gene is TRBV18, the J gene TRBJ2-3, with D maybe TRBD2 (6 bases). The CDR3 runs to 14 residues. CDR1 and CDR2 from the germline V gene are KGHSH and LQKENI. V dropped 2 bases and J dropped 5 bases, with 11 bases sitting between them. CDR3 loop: CASSPSAGGDTQYF. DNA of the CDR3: TGTGCCAGCTCACCATCAGCCGGGGGAGATACGCAGTATTTT.

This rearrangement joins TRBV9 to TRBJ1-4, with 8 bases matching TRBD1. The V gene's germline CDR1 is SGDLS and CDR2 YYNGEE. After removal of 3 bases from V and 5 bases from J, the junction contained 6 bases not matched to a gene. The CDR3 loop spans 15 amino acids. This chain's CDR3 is CASSGGDRQNEKLFF. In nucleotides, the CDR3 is TGTGCCAGCAGCGGAGGGGACAGGCAAAATGAAAAACTGTTTTTT.

CDR3 DNA: TGTGCCAGCAGTCGACAGGGTGGGGGTAATGGCTACACCTTC. Protein: CASSRQGGGNGYTF. The chain is built from TRBV27 and TRBJ1-2; 7 positions match TRBD1. The CDR3 has 14 amino acids. Germline CDR1 reads MNHEY; CDR2 reads SMNVEV (reference sequence). After removal of 5 bases from V and 6 bases from J, the junction contained 9 bases not matched to a gene.

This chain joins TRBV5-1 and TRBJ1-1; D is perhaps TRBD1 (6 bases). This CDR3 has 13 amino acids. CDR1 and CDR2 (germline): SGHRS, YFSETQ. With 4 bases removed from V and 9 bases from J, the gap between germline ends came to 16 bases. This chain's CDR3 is CASSTFRQVKAFF. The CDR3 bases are TGCGCCAGCAGCACATTCCGACAGGTTAAAGCTTTCTTT.

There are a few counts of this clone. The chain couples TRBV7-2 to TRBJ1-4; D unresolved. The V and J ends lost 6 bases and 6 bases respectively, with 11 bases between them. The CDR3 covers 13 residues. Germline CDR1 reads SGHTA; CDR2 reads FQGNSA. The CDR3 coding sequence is TGTGCCAGCAGTCCCACCTATTATGAAAAACTGTTTTTT. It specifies CASSPTYYEKLFF.